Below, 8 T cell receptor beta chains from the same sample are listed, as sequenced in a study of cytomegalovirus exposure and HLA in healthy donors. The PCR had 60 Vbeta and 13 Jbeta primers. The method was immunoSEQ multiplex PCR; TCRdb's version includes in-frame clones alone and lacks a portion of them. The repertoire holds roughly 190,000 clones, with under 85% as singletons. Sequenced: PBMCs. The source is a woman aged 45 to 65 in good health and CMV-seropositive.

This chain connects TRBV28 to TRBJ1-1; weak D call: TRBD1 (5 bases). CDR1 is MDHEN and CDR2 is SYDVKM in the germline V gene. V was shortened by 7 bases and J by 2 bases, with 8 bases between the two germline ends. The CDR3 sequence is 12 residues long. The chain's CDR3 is CASKGLNTEAFF. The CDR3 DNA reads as TGTGCCAGCAAGGGGCTAAACACTGAAGCTTTCTTT.

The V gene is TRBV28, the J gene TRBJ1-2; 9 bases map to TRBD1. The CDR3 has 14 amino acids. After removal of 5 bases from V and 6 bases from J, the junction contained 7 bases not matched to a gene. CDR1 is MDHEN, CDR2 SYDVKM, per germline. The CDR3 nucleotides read TGTGCCAGCAGTCCGCGGACAGGGGTGGATGGCTACACCTTC. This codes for CASSPRTGVDGYTF.

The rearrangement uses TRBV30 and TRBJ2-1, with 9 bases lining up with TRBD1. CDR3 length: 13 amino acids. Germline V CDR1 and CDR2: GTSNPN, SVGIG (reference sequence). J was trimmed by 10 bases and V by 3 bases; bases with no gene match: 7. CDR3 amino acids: CAWRGQGYGEQFF. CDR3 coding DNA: TGTGCCTGGAGGGGACAGGGTTATGGAGAGCAGTTCTTC.

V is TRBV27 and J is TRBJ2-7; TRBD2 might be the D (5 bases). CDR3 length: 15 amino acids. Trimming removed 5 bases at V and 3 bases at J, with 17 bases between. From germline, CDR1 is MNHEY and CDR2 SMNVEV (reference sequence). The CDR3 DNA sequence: TGTGCCAGCAGTCCACTCCCGGACTCTCTCTACGAGCAGTACTTC. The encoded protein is CASSPLPDSLYEQYF.

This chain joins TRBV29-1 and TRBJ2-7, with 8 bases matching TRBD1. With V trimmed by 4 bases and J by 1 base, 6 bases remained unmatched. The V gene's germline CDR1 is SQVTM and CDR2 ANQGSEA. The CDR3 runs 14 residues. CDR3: CSVASRGQSYEQYF. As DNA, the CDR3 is TGCAGCGTTGCGTCCAGGGGGCAATCCTACGAGCAGTACTTC.

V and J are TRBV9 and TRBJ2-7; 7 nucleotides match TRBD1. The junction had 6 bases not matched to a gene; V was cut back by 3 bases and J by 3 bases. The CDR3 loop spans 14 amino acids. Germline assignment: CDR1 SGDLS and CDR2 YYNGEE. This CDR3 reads CASSAQQGYYEQYF. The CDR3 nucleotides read TGTGCCAGCAGCGCCCAACAGGGGTACTACGAGCAGTACTTC.

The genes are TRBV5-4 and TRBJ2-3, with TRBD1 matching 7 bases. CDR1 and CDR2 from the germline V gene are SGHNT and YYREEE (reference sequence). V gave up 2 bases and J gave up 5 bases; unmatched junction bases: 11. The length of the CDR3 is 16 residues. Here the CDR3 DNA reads TGTGCCAGCAGCTTAGGAAGGGGGCATTTTAAAGATACGCAGTATTTT. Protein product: CASSLGRGHFKDTQYF.

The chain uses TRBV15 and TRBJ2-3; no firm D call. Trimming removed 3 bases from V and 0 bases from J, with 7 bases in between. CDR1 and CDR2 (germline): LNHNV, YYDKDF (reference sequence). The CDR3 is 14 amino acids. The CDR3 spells CATSRRPSTDTQYF. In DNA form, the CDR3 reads TGTGCCACCAGCAGGAGGCCTAGCACAGATACGCAGTATTTT.